This entry features one TCR beta chain sequence. This sample was included in a study of control samples from healthy donors and cancer patients. The CDR3 extends over 13 amino acids. Trimming took 6 bases from V and 0 from J, leaving 8 bases between them. Germline assignment: CDR1 LNHDA and CDR2 SQIVND (reference sequence). Sequenced by immunoSEQ multiplex PCR; TCRdb stores in-frame clones only, minus some. This sample carries 150,000 or so clones, around 96% of them seen once, and the ten largest clones take about 5.6%. The sample comprised blood. The chain couples TRBV19 to TRBJ1-1; D not certain. This TCR came from a man aged 35 to 55 in good health. In DNA, the CDR3 is TGTGCCAGTAGGCTAAAGCTGAACACTGAAGCTTTCTTT. As protein: CASRLKLNTEAFF. The entire variable domain, with the rest obtained from reference TRBV19 and TRBJ1-1, is as follows: DGGITQSPKYLFRKEGQNVTLSCEQNLNHDAMYWYRQDPGQGLRLIYYSQIVNDFQKGDIAEGYSVSREKKESFPLTVTSAQKNPTAFYLCASRLKLNTEAFFGQGTRLTVV.